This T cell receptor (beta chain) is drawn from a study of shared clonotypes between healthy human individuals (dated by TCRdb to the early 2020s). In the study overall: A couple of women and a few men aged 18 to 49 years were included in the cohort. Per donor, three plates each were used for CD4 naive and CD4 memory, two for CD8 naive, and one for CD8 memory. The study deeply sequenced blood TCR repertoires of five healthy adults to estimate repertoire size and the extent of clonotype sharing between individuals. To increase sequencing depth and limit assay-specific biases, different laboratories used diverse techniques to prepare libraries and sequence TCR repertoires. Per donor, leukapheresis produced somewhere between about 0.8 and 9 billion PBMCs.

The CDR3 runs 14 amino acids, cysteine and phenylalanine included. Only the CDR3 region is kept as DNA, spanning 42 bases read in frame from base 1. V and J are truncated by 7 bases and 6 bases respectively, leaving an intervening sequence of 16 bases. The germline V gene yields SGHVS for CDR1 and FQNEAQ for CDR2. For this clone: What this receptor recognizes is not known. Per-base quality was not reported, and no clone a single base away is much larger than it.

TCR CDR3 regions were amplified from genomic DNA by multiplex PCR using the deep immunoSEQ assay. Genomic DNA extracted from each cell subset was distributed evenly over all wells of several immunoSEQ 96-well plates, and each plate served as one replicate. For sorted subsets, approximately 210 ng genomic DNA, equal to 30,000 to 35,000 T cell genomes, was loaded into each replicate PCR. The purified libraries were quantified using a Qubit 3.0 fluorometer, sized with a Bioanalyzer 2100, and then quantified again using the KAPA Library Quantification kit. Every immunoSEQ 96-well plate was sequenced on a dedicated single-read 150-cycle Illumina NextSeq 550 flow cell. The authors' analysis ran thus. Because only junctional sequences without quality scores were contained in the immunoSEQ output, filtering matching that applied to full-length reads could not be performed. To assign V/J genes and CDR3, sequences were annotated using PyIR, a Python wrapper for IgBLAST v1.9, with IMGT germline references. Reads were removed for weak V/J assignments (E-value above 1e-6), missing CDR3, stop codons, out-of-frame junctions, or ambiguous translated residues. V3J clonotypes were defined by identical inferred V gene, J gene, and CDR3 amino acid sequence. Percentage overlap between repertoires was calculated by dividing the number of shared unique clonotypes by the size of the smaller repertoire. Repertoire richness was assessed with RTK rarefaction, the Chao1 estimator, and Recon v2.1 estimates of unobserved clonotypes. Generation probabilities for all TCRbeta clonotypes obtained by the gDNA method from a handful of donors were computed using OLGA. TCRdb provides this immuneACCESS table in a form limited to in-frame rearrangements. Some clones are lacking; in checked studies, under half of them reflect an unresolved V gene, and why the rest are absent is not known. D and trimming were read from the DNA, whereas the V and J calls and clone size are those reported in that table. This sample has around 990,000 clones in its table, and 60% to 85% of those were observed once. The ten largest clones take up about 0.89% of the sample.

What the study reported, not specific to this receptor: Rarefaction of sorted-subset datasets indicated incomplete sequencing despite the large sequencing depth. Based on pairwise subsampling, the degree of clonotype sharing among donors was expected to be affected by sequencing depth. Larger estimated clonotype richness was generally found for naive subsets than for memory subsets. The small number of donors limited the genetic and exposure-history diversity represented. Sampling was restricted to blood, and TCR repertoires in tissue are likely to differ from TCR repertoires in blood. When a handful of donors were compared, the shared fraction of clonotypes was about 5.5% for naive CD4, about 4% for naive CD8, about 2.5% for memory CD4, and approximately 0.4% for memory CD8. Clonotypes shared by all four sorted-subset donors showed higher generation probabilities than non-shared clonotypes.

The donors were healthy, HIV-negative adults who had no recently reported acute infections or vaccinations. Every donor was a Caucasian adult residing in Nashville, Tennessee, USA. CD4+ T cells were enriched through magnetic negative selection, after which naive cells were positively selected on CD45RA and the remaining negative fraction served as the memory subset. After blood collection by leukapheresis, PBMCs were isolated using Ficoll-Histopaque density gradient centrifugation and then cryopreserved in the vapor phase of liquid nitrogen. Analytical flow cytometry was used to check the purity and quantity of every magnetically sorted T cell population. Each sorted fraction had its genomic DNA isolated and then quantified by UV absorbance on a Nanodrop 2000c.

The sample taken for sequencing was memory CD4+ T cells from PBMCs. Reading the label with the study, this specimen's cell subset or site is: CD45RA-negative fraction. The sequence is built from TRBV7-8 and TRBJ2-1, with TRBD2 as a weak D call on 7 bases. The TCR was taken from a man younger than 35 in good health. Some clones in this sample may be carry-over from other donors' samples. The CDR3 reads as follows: CASTPLRGANEQFF. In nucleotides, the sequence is TGTGCCAGCACCCCCTTACGGGGGGCCAATGAGCAGTTCTTC.